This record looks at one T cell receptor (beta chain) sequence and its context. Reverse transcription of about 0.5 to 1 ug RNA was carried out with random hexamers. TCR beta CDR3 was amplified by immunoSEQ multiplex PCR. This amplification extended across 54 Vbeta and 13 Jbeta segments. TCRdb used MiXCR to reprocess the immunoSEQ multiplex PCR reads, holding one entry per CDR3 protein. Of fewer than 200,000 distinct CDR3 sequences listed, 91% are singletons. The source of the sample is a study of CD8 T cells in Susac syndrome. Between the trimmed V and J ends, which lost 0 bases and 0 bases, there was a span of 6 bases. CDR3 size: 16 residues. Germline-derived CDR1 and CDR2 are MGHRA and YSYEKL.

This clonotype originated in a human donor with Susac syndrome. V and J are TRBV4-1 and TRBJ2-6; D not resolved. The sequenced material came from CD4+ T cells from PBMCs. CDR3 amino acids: CASSQDFRSGANVLTF. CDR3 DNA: TGCGCCAGCAGCCAAGATTTCCGCTCTGGGGCCAACGTCCTGACTTTC.